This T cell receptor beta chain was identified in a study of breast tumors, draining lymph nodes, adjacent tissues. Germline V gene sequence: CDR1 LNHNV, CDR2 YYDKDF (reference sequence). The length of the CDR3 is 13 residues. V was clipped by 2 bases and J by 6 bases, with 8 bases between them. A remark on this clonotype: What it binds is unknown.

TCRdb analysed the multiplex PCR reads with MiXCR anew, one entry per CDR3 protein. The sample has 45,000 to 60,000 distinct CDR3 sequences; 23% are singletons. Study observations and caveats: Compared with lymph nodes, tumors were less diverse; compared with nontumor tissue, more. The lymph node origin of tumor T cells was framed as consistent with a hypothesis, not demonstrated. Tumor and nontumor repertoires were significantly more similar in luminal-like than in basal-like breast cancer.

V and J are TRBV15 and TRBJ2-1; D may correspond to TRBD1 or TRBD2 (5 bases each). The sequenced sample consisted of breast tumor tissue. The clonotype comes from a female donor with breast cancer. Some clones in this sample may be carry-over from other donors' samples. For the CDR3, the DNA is TGTGCCACCAGCAGACGGGGCCCCAATGAGCAGTTCTTC. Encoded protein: CATSRRGPNEQFF.